This T cell receptor (beta chain) was found in a study of blood T cell repertoires in COVID-19. TCRdb's table, derived via immunoSEQ multiplex PCR, lists solely in-frame clones and lacks some. Of some 200,000 clones listed, 70% to 90% are singletons. CDR3 length: 16 amino acids. V was pared by 3 bases and J by 4 bases, with 5 bases of the junction left unmatched. CDR1 is SGHRS and CDR2 is YFSETQ in the germline V gene. A few counts support this clone. The origin of this receptor is an elderly man with acute or convalescent COVID-19. The sample consisted of peripheral blood. This chain links TRBV5-1 with TRBJ2-5, with 14 bases matching TRBD2. The CDR3 bases are TGCGCCAGCAGCTCGACGGGACTAGCGGGAGTAGAGACCCAGTACTTC. As protein: CASSSTGLAGVETQYF.